This T cell receptor beta chain was recovered during a study of blood T cell repertoires in COVID-19 (dated by TCRdb to about 2020). Regarding the complete study: The collaborator samples originated in the United States, Italy and Spain and spanned the acute and convalescent phases of COVID-19. The material from the prospective study consisted of cDNA or gDNA derived from T cells, B-cell-depleted T cells, or PBMCs. The dataset comprised deeply sampled blood TCRbeta repertoires from subjects exposed to, actively infected with, or recovered from COVID-19. The repertoires were released in a freely available public database meant as a resource for research on the immune response to SARS-CoV-2. Samples came from the ongoing ImmuneRACE study (first 160 participants) plus 1,254 subjects from 6 global collaborators. A de-identified subject ID, COVID-19 status, age in years and sex were almost always included in the sample metadata. Where HLA class I and class II types were available, the types were taken from metadata supplied by the sample provider, not from assay-based typing.

Of note for this clone: The target of this receptor is not known. The input lacks base qualities; no much larger clone sits a single base away.

One collaborating source in Seattle enrolled patients while the patients were actively infected and followed the patients over time throughout the course of disease. Each collaborating institution followed its own protocols to collect whole blood in K2EDTA tubes. For TCRbeta analysis, collaborator samples were shipped as frozen whole blood, as isolated PBMCs, or as DNA extracted from either sample type. What the research found in general, with its limitations: How much clinical and demographic metadata was included differed by source and by participant, and the metadata was provided uncurated.

The CDR3 measures 12 amino acids from cysteine to phenylalanine. The entry retains the CDR3 DNA only, 36 bases that are in frame from base 1. From the germline V gene (reference sequence), CDR1 is LGHDT and CDR2 is YNNKEL. At the junction V is shortened by 3 bases and J by 7 bases; bases outside the gene matches: 3. The immunoSEQ Assay, a bias-controlled multiplex PCR, was used to amplify TCRbeta CDR3 regions from genomic DNA. The study's own analysis went as follows. The number of nucleated cells in each sample was estimated by amplification of reference gene primers within the assay. To quantify the absolute abundance of each unique TCRbeta CDR3 rearrangement, sequence reads were collapsed and filtered. For each sample, productive Simpson clonality was calculated by taking the square root of Simpson's diversity index across productive rearrangements. TCRdb mirrors the immuneACCESS table, restricted to in-frame sequences. Some clones are absent from its copies; in checked studies, under half trace to an unresolved V gene, and the reason for the others is unknown. The V and J calls and clone size are taken from that table; D and trimming were inferred from the DNA. This sample holds 380,000 or so clones; 65% to 90% were observed only once. About 7.6% of the sample belongs to the ten largest clones.

Sequenced sample: peripheral blood. The sequence came from a woman aged 60 to 75 with COVID-19, enrolled during active disease. The sequence joins TRBV3-1 (or the pseudogene TRBV3-2) to TRBJ2-7, and 7 junctional nucleotides match TRBD2. The CDR3 is CASSQLGGEQYF. The DNA sequence is given as TGTGCCAGCAGCCAGTTGGGAGGGGAGCAGTACTTC.